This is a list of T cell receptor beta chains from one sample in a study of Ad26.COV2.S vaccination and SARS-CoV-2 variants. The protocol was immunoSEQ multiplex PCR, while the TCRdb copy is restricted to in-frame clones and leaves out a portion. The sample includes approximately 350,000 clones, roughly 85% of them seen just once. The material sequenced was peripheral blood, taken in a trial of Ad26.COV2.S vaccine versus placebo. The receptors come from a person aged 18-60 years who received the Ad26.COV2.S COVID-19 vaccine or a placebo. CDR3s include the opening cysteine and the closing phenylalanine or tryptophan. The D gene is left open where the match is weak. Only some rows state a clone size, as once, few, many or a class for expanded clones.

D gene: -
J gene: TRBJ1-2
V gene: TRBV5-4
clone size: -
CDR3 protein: CASSSLRGGRGYGYTF
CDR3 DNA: TGTGCCAGCAGCTCTCTACGGGGGGGAAGGGGATATGGCTACACCTTC

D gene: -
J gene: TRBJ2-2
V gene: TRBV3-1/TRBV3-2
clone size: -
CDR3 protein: CASSPLFDGELFF
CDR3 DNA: TGTGCCAGCAGCCCATTGTTTGACGGGGAGCTGTTTTTT

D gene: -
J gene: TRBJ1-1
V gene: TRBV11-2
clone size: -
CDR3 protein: CASSSHRDTEAFF
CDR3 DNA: TGTGCCAGCAGCTCTCATAGGGACACTGAAGCTTTCTTT

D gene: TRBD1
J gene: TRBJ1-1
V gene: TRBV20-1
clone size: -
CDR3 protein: CSASPQGDTEAFF
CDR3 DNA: TGCAGTGCTAGTCCACAGGGGGACACTGAAGCTTTCTTT

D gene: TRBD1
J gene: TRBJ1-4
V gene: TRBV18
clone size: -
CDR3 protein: CASFDRGFGDEKLFF
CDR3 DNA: TGTGCCAGCTTTGACAGGGGTTTTGGTGATGAAAAACTGTTTTTT

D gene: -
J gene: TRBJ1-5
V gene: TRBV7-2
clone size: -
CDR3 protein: CASSLGPGNQPQHF
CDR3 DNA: TGTGCCAGCAGCTTAGGCCCAGGGAATCAGCCCCAGCATTTT

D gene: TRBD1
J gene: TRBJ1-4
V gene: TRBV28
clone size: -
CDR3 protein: CASSLRGLNEKLFF
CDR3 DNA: TGTGCCAGCAGCCTCAGGGGGCTTAATGAAAAACTGTTTTTT

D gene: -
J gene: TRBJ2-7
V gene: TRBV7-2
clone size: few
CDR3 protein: CASSLLSLYEQYF
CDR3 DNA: TGTGCCAGCAGCTTACTTAGCCTCTACGAGCAGTACTTC

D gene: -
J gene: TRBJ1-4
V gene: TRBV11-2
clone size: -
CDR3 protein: CASSLGYEGLREKLFF
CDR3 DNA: TGTGCCAGCAGCTTAGGGTACGAGGGATTGAGAGAAAAACTGTTTTTT

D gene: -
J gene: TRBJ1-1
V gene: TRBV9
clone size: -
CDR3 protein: CASSASDTSNTEAFF
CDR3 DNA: TGTGCCAGCAGCGCTTCAGACACTTCGAACACTGAAGCTTTCTTT

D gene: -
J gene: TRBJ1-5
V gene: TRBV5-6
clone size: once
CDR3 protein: CASSRFGARDQPQHF
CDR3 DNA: TGTGCCAGCAGCCGATTTGGTGCGAGGGATCAGCCCCAGCATTTT

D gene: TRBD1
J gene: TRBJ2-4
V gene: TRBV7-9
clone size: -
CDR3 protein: CASSSHPDRAVKNIQYF
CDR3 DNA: TGTGCCAGCAGCTCCCACCCGGACAGGGCGGTCAAAAACATTCAGTACTTC

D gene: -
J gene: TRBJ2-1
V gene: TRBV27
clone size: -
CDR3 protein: CASSAYSRYEQFF
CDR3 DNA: TGTGCCAGCAGTGCATACTCGAGGTATGAGCAGTTCTTC

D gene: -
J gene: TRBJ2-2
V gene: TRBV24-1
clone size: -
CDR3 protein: CATSDFGVGELFF
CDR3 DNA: TGTGCCACCAGTGATTTTGGGGTCGGGGAGCTGTTTTTT

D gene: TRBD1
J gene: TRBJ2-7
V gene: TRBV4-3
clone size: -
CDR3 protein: CASSQDRGPSYEQYF
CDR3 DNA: TGCGCCAGCAGCCAAGATAGGGGGCCTAGCTACGAGCAGTACTTC

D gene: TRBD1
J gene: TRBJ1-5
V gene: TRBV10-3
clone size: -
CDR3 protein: CAISGGQGLGEPQHF
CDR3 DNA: TGTGCCATCAGTGGAGGACAGGGTTTGGGTGAGCCCCAGCATTTT

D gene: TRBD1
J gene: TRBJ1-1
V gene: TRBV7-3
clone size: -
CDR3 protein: CASTLDRANTEAFF
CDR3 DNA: TGTGCCAGCACACTGGACAGGGCGAACACTGAAGCTTTCTTT

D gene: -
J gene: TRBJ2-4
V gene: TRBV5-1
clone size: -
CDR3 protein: CASSMLAEGGNIQYF
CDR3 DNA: TGCGCCAGCAGCATGCTAGCGGAGGGGGGAAACATTCAGTACTTC

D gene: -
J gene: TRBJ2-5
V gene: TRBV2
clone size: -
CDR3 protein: CASSRGLQETQYF
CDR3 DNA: TGTGCCAGCAGTAGGGGCCTTCAAGAGACCCAGTACTTC

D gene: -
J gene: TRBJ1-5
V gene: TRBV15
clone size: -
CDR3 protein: CATSAVEGPQHF
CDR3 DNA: TGTGCCACCAGCGCCGTTGAGGGGCCCCAGCATTTT

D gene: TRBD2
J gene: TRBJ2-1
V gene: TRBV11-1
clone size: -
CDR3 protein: CASSLGLARGNEQFF
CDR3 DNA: TGTGCCAGCAGCTTAGGACTAGCGAGGGGCAATGAGCAGTTCTTC

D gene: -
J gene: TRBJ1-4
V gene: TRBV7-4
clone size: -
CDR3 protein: CASSFRTPDNEKLFF
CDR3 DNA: TGTGCCAGCAGCTTCAGGACACCAGATAATGAAAAACTGTTTTTT

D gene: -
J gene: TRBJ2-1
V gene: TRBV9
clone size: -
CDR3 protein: CASSNFLGGGEQFF
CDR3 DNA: TGTGCCAGCAGCAATTTCCTAGGCGGCGGTGAGCAGTTCTTC

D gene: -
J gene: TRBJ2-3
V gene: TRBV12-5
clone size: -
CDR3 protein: CATEQESTDTQYF
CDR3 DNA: TGTGCTACTGAACAGGAAAGCACAGATACGCAGTATTTT

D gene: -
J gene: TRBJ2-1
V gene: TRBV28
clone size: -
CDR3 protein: CASSVGGGSYNEQFF
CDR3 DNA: TGTGCCAGCAGCGTGGGAGGGGGCAGCTACAATGAGCAGTTCTTC

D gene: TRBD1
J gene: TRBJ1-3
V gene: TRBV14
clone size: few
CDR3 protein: CASSQQGAYGNTIYF
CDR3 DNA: TGTGCCAGCAGCCAACAGGGGGCATATGGAAACACCATATATTTT

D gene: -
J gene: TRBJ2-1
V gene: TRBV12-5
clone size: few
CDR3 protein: CASGLGSSYNEQFF
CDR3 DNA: TGTGCTAGTGGTTTGGGTAGCTCCTACAATGAGCAGTTCTTC

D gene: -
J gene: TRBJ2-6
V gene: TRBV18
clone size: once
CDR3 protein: CASSPRGTSSSPGANVLTF
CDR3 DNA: TGTGCCAGCTCACCAAGGGGTACTAGCTCGTCCCCCGGGGCCAACGTCCTGACTTTC

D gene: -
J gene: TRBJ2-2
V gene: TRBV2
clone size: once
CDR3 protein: CASLGVGGSGELFF
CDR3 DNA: TGTGCCTCCTTGGGGGTGGGAGGCTCCGGGGAGCTGTTTTTT

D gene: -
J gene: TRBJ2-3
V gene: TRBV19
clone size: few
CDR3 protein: CASSWTVASTDTQYF
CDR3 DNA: TGTGCCAGTAGTTGGACAGTCGCAAGCACAGATACGCAGTATTTT

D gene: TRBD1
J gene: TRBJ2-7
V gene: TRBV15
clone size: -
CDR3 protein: CATSTSPGQGSSYEQYF
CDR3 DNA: TGTGCCACCAGCACTTCCCCCGGACAGGGAAGTTCCTACGAGCAGTACTTC

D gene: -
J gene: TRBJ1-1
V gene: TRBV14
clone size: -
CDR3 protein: CASSGHPNTEAFF
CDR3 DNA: TGTGCCAGCAGCGGACACCCGAACACTGAAGCTTTCTTT

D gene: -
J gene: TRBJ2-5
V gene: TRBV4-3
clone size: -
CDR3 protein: CASSQDPGRETQYF
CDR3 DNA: TGCGCCAGCAGCCAAGATCCCGGGCGTGAGACCCAGTACTTC

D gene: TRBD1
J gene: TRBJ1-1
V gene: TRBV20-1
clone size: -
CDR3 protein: CSASGRPDRAEAFF
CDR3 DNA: TGCAGTGCTAGTGGACGACCGGACAGGGCAGAAGCTTTCTTT

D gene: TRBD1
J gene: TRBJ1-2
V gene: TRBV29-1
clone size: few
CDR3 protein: CSVEGSRGNGYTF
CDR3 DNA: TGCAGCGTTGAAGGGAGCAGGGGGAATGGCTACACCTTC

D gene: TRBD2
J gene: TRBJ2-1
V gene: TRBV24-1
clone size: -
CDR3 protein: CATSDSGTYNEQFF
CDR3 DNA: TGTGCCACCAGTGATAGCGGGACCTACAATGAGCAGTTCTTC

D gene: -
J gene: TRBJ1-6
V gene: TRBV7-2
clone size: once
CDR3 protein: CASRRDDFSPLHF
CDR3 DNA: TGTGCCAGCAGGCGGGATGACTTTTCACCCCTCCACTTT

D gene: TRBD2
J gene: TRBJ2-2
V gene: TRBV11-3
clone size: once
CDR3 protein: CASSPGLAGPANTGELFF
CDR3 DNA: TGTGCCAGCAGCCCGGGACTAGCGGGACCGGCGAACACCGGGGAGCTGTTTTTT

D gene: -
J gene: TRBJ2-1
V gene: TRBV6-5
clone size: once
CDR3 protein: CASYPRETYNEQFF
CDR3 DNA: TGTGCCAGCTATCCGAGGGAGACGTACAATGAGCAGTTCTTC

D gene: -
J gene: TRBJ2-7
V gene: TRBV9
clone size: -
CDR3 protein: CASSVAPDYEQYF
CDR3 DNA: TGTGCCAGCAGCGTAGCCCCCGACTACGAGCAATACTTC

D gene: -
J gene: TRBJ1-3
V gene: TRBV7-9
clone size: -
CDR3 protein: CASSFLGSSFYF
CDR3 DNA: TGTGCCAGCAGCTTCCTCGGATCCTCGTTCTATTTT

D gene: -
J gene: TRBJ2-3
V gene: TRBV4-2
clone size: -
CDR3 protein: CASSQEGSAQDTQYF
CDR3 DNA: TGTGCCAGCAGCCAAGAGGGCAGCGCCCAAGATACGCAGTATTTT

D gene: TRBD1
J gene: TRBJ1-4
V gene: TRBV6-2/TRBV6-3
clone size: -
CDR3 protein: CASSPDRVGEKLFF
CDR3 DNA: TGTGCCAGCAGTCCGGACAGGGTTGGTGAAAAACTGTTTTTT

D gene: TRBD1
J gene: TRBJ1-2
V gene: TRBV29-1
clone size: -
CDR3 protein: CSVEKAGGAGGYTF
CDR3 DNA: TGCAGCGTTGAAAAGGCAGGGGGAGCTGGTGGCTACACCTTC

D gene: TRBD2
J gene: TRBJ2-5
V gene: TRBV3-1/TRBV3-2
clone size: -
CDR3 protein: CASSGSGTSAETQYF
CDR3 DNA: TGTGCCAGCAGCGGCTCCGGGACTAGCGCAGAGACCCAGTACTTC